This TCR beta chain was sequenced during a study of blood T cell repertoires in COVID-19. Looking at the study overall: Sites in the United States, Italy and Spain provided acute and convalescent COVID-19 samples.

V lost 5 bases and J lost 6; bases outside the gene matches: 6. Germline-derived CDR1 and CDR2 are SEHNR and FQNEAQ (reference sequence). The CDR3 runs 13 residues. Only in-frame clones appear in the TCRdb table, and some are missing; sequencing was by immunoSEQ multiplex PCR. The table shows some 120,000 clones, with 80% to 90% occurring only once. The genes are TRBV7-9 and TRBJ1-2; TRBD1 aligns across 7 bases. The sequence came from a man between 65 and 85 years old with active or convalescent COVID-19. Input material: peripheral blood. The CDR3 nucleotides read TGTGCCAGCAGCAGTCAGGGGGTCGATGGCTACACCTTC. It translates to CASSSQGVDGYTF.